Following are 30 T cell receptor beta chains from one sample sequenced in a study of T cells after yellow fever vaccination. TCRdb fed the 5' RACE reads into MiXCR, producing one record per CDR3 protein. Among under 200,000 distinct CDR3 sequences listed, under 7.5% were seen once. Source: CD4+ T cells sorted from PBMCs, taken about 5 days after the first yellow fever vaccination. The source of these receptors is a man aged 18 to 29 who received the YFV17D yellow fever vaccine.

This clonotype has ten or more counts. This rearrangement joins TRBV14 to TRBJ1-1; D not resolved. The CDR3 has 12 amino acids. The germline V and J ends were trimmed by 3 bases and 1 base, with 3 bases remaining between them. In germline, CDR1 is SGHDN, CDR2 FVKESK. The DNA for the CDR3 is TGTGCCAGCAGCCAGCAGAACACTGAAGCTTTCTTT. Its translation: CASSQQNTEAFF.

The chain uses TRBV20-1 and TRBJ1-1, with 8 bases aligning to TRBD1. Unmatched junction bases numbered 13, after V lost 3 bases and J lost 4 bases. This CDR3 has 16 amino acids. Germline V lookup: CDR1 DFQATT, CDR2 SNEGSKA (reference sequence). CDR3 sequence reads: CSASHRGRGLGTEAFF. DNA for the CDR3: TGCAGTGCTAGCCACAGGGGGAGGGGCTTGGGCACTGAAGCTTTCTTT.

The chain has TRBV7-2 and TRBJ2-7; TRBD1 matches 8 bases. The ends lost 0 bases at V and 10 bases at J; junction bases unmatched: 8. The CDR3 is 14 residues long. Germline V lookup: CDR1 SGHTA, CDR2 FQGNSA. CDR3 protein: CASSLAPDRGPQYF. The CDR3 DNA follows: TGTGCCAGCAGCTTAGCCCCCGACAGGGGCCCCCAGTACTTC. Full variable domain (missing parts from reference TRBV7-2 and TRBJ2-7): GAGVSQSPSNKVTEKGKDVELRCDPISGHTALYWYRQSLGQGLEFLIYFQGNSAPDKSGLPSDRFSAERTGGSVSTLTIQRTQQEDSAVYLCASSLAPDRGPQYFGPGTRLTVT.

This clonotype occurred many times. This sequence joins TRBV5-1 and TRBJ2-1; TRBD2 matches 7 bases. This CDR3 is built from 16 residues. The germline V gene encodes CDR1 SGHRS and CDR2 YFSETQ. V gave up 4 bases and J gave up 2 bases; unmatched junction bases: 9. DNA for the CDR3: TGCGCCAGCAGCCCCGCGGGGGTAGGGCCCTACAATGAGCAGTTCTTC. Its translation is CASSPAGVGPYNEQFF.

The chain links TRBV12-3 or TRBV12-4 to TRBJ1-1; D ambiguous. Trimming stripped 4 bases from V and 6 bases from J, with 15 bases between. The CDR3 has 14 residues. The CDR3 sequence is CASSYGRRGAEAFF. CDR3 nucleotide sequence: TGTGCCAGCAGTTATGGACGCCGCGGGGCTGAAGCTTTCTTT.

There are a few counts of this clonotype. The V and J genes are TRBV18 and TRBJ1-1; the match to TRBD1 covers 11 bases. The CDR3 length is 15 residues. Germline V gene lookup returns CDR1 KGHSH and CDR2 LQKENI. Losses at the gene ends were 4 bases for V and 3 bases for J; bases not matched to a gene: 4. The CDR3: CASSLLDRGHTEAFF. The CDR3, as DNA: TGTGCCAGCTCACTACTGGACAGGGGGCACACTGAAGCTTTCTTT.

This clonotype was recorded at least ten times. The chain has TRBV20-1 and TRBJ2-7, with 10 positions matching TRBD1. CDR1 DFQATT and CDR2 SNEGSKA come from the germline V gene (reference sequence). J gave up 7 bases and V 3 bases, and 12 bases lay outside the gene matches. The CDR3 runs to 15 residues. The CDR3 reads CSARRDRGRTREQYF. The CDR3 nucleotides are TGCAGTGCTAGGCGGGACAGGGGCCGGACGAGGGAGCAGTACTTC.

This clonotype was seen a single time. Possible read error: a much larger clone is one base away. Without the conserved terminal phenylalanine or tryptophan, this CDR3 likely stems from a read error. CDR3 sequence (DNA): TGTGCCAGCAGCTTGGAGTCCGGACTAGGAACCCAGTACCTC. Protein: CASSLESGLGTQYL. The gene calls are TRBV5-4 and TRBJ2-5; 7 nucleotides match TRBD2. CDR3 length: 14 amino acids. CDR1 and CDR2 (germline): SGHNT, YYREEE (reference sequence). The V segment lost 0 bases and the J segment 8 bases; nucleotides outside the gene matches: 7.

This clonotype was counted many times. J is TRBJ1-5 and V is TRBV2; weak D call: TRBD1 (5 bases). The CDR3 loop spans 14 amino acids. Germline loops: CDR1 SNHLY, CDR2 FYNNEI. The ends were cut back, 2 bases at V and 4 bases at J, with 9 bases in the middle. The CDR3 region has the DNA TGTGCCAGCAGTGAACTGGCAGGGAATCAGCCCCAGCATTTT. It is translated as CASSELAGNQPQHF.

This clonotype occurred many times. V and J are TRBV18 and TRBJ2-3; D is undetermined. Per the germline V gene, CDR1 is KGHSH and CDR2 is LQKENI. There are 14 residues in the CDR3. The V end was cut by 3 bases, the J end by 5 bases, with 12 bases between. The CDR3 sequence is CASSPSTTRDTQYF. CDR3 sequence (DNA): TGTGCCAGCTCACCTTCCACTACCAGAGATACGCAGTATTTT.

This clonotype has ten or more counts. This chain connects TRBV6-2 or TRBV6-3 to TRBJ2-7, with 7 bases that match TRBD1. After removal of 2 bases from V and 4 bases from J, the junction contained 2 bases not matched to a gene. The germline CDR1 and CDR2 sequences are MNHEY and SVGEGT. This CDR3 has 13 residues. The CDR3 loop reads CASSYNRGYEQYV. The CDR3 DNA sequence: TGTGCCAGCAGTTACAACAGGGGATACGAGCAGTACGTC.

In this sample, this clonotype turned up a few times. This sequence joins TRBV10-3 and TRBJ2-1, with TRBD1 identical over 7 bases. The CDR3 totals 18 residues. In germline, CDR1 is ENHRY, CDR2 SYGVKD. Unmatched junction bases numbered 20, after V lost 5 bases and J lost 7 bases. The CDR3: CAISLRGQVTMGGNEQFF. The CDR3, as DNA: TGTGCCATCAGTCTCAGAGGACAGGTTACAATGGGTGGGAATGAGCAGTTCTTC.

This clonotype was seen at least ten times. The chain combines TRBV5-1 with TRBJ1-6, with D hard to call. V shed 2 bases and J shed 5 bases, with 8 bases lying between them. The CDR3 length is 14 residues. Germline CDR1 reads SGHRS; CDR2 reads YFSETQ. The CDR3 DNA reads as TGCGCCAGCAGCTTATGGCAGGATAATTCACCCCTCCACTTT. This translates into CASSLWQDNSPLHF.

This clonotype occurred a few times. The chain employs TRBV3-1 and TRBJ2-7; 12 nucleotides line up with TRBD2. The CDR3 sequence is 16 residues long. Germline V CDR1 and CDR2: LGHDT, YNNKEL (reference sequence). After removal of 5 bases from V and 6 bases from J, the junction contained 11 bases not matched to a gene. The CDR3 spells CASSMGLAGKSREQYV. The CDR3 nucleotides are TGTGCCAGCAGCATGGGACTAGCGGGCAAATCCCGCGAGCAGTACGTC.

This clonotype was seen many times. CDR3 in amino acids: CASSQDYLRGGREVPDTQYF. The CDR3 DNA follows: TGCGCCAGCAGCCAGGACTACTTGCGGGGGGGCCGAGAGGTGCCAGATACGCAGTATTTT. The V and J genes are TRBV4-1 and TRBJ2-3; 9 bases line up with TRBD2. V lost 3 bases and J lost 4; bases outside the gene matches: 20. Germline V gene data show CDR1 as MGHRA and CDR2 as YSYEKL. The CDR3 totals 20 residues.

This clonotype was seen ten or more times. The chain recombines TRBV20-1 with TRBJ1-2; 11 positions match TRBD1. With V trimmed by 6 bases and J by 3 bases, 3 bases remained unmatched. Germline assignment: CDR1 DFQATT and CDR2 SNEGSKA (reference sequence). This CDR3 is 13 amino acids long. The CDR3 bases are TGCAGTGCCGGGACAGGGGGATACTATGGCTACACCTTC. Its protein is CSAGTGGYYGYTF.

This clonotype was counted ten times or more. V usage is TRBV18 and J usage is TRBJ1-1, with 9 positions matching TRBD1. Looked up from germline, CDR1 is KGHSH and CDR2 is LQKENI. V shed 0 bases and J 6 bases; nucleotides not matched to a gene: 2. There are 14 residues in the CDR3. CDR3 bases: TGTGCCAGCTCACCACCGGACAGGGGCGCTGAAGCTTTCTTT. The encoded protein is CASSPPDRGAEAFF.

This clonotype has just a few counts. The CDR3 here is CAISEGGDYEQYV. The CDR3 nucleotides read TGTGCCATCAGTGAAGGCGGAGACTACGAGCAGTACGTC. The V call is TRBV10-3, the J call TRBJ2-7, with D unclear. Germline CDR1 reads ENHRY; CDR2 reads SYGVKD. V was shortened by 3 bases and J by 3 bases, with 9 bases between the two germline ends. The CDR3 length is 13 residues.

This clonotype was seen many times. This rearrangement joins TRBV5-1 to TRBJ2-3; D perhaps matches TRBD1 (6 bases). V was shortened by 4 bases and J by 5 bases, with 14 bases between the two germline ends. The CDR3 consists of 14 residues. CDR1 and CDR2 (germline): SGHRS, YFSETQ. The CDR3 DNA reads TGCGCCAGCAGCGCCGGACAGACGCTAGATACGCAGTATTTT. Translating gives CASSAGQTLDTQYF. Looking up the rest from reference TRBV5-1 and TRBJ2-3 gives the full variable domain: KAGVTQTPRYLIKTRGQQVTLSCSPISGHRSVSWYQQTPGQGLQFLFEYFSETQRNKGNFPGRFSGRQFSNSRSEMNVSTLELGDSALYLCASSAGQTLDTQYFGPGTRLTVL.

This clonotype was seen many times. The chain recombines TRBV7-2 with TRBJ1-1; D unclear. Germline V gives CDR1 SGHTA, CDR2 FQGNSA. Trimming took 6 bases from V and 3 from J, leaving 14 bases between them. The CDR3 totals 14 residues. The DNA of the CDR3 is TGTGCCAGCAGTCTACACATGGGAGACACTGAAGCTTTCTTT. This codes for CASSLHMGDTEAFF.

This clonotype was seen only a few times. The V gene is TRBV4-3, the J gene TRBJ1-4; perhaps TRBD1 as D (5 bases). The CDR3 consists of 15 residues. V was shortened by 3 bases and J by 3 bases, with 11 bases between the two germline ends. Germline loops: CDR1 LGHNA, CDR2 YSLEER. The CDR3 DNA follows: TGCGCCAGCAGCCAGGAAGGGGCGTCTAATGAAAAACTGTTTTTT. This codes for CASSQEGASNEKLFF.

This clonotype was counted a few times. This rearrangement joins TRBV5-4 to TRBJ2-2; perhaps TRBD2 as D (7 bases). With 3 bases removed from V and 0 bases from J, the gap between germline ends came to 18 bases. The CDR3 contains 18 residues. CDR1 is SGHNT, CDR2 YYREEE, per germline (reference sequence). CDR3 sequence reads: CASSWGGGANSNTGELFF. For the CDR3, the DNA is TGTGCCAGCAGCTGGGGTGGGGGGGCGAATTCGAACACCGGGGAGCTGTTTTTT. The full variable domain, with the rest looked up from reference TRBV5-4 and TRBJ2-2, is ETGVTQSPTHLIKTRGQQVTLRCSSQSGHNTVSWYQQALGQGPQFIFQYYREEENGRGNFPPRFSGLQFPNYSSELNVNALELDDSALYLCASSWGGGANSNTGELFFGEGSRLTVL.

There are many counts of this clonotype. The chain combines TRBV18 with TRBJ1-2; D is uncertain. CDR3 size: 8 residues. CDR1 is KGHSH, CDR2 LQKENI, per germline. V lost 2 bases and J 13 bases, leaving 2 bases between the germline ends. The CDR3 DNA follows: TGTGCCAGCTCACCAATCACCTTC. Residues: CASSPITF.

V and J are TRBV5-1 and TRBJ1-2, with a tentative D call TRBD1 (5 bases). The germline V gene has CDR1 SGHRS and CDR2 YFSETQ. This CDR3 region has 14 residues. V lost 3 bases and J 0 bases, leaving 9 bases between the germline ends. In DNA form, the CDR3 reads TGCGCCAGCAGCTACGGGGCTACTAACTATGGCTACACCTTC. Amino acids: CASSYGATNYGYTF.

This clonotype was observed at least ten times. The chain couples TRBV9 to TRBJ1-2, with D possibly TRBD1 on 6 matching bases. Germline V CDR1 and CDR2: SGDLS, YYNGEE. V was trimmed by 4 bases and J by 0 bases, leaving 13 bases between them. The CDR3 consists of 15 residues. In DNA, the CDR3 is TGTGCCAGCAGCCTAGGACAGAACTCTAACTATGGCTACACCTTC. This codes for CASSLGQNSNYGYTF. Full variable domain (rest looked up from reference TRBV9 and TRBJ1-2): DSGVTQTPKHLITATGQRVTLRCSPRSGDLSVYWYQQSLDQGLQFLIQYYNGEERAKGNILERFSAQQFPDLHSELNLSSLELGDSALYFCASSLGQNSNYGYTFGSGTRLTVV.

V gene TRBV6-1 combines with J gene TRBJ2-7; TRBD2 is a possible D gene (5 bases). The CDR3 has 11 amino acids. With 7 bases removed from V and 3 bases from J, the gap between germline ends came to 7 bases. Per the germline V gene, CDR1 is MNHNS and CDR2 is SASEGT. CDR3 loop: CASIGGYEQYV. The CDR3 nucleotides read TGTGCCAGCATCGGAGGCTACGAGCAGTACGTC.

In this sample, this clonotype turned up many times. The chain joins TRBV5-1 to TRBJ2-1; D is ambiguous. There are 15 residues in the CDR3. Germline CDR1 and CDR2: SGHRS and YFSETQ. V was shortened by 1 base and J by 3 bases, with 11 bases between the two germline ends. The CDR3 nucleotides are TGCGCCAGCAGCTTGAATGGGCAGAGCTACAATGAGCAGTTCTTC. Amino acid sequence: CASSLNGQSYNEQFF.

As regards this clonotype: A read error is possible here, since a much larger clone lies one base away. The V gene is TRBV3-1, the J gene TRBJ2-7; D perhaps matches TRBD2 (6 bases). This CDR3 spans 13 amino acids. The germline gives CDR1 LGHDT, CDR2 YNNKEL (reference sequence). Trimming stripped 4 bases from V and 4 bases from J, with 11 bases between. The CDR3 coding sequence is TGTGCCAGCAGCCGAAGGGACTTGTACGAGCAGTACTTC. The encoded protein is CASSRRDLYEQYF.

This clonotype was seen only a few times. This chain connects TRBV10-2 to TRBJ2-5; TRBD1 might be the D (5 bases). The V gene lost 2 bases and the J gene lost 3 bases, with 16 bases spanning the gap. The germline V gene has CDR1 WSHSY and CDR2 SAAADI. The length of the CDR3 is 16 residues. The CDR3 DNA follows: TGCGCCAGCAGTGAGCCGACCTCGACAGCGAAAGAGACCCAGTACTTC. Its translation: CASSEPTSTAKETQYF.

This clonotype showed up just once. This may stem from a read error, because a much larger clone lies one nucleotide away. The chain combines TRBV5-1 with TRBJ1-5; the D is unclear. Germline CDR1 reads SGHRS; CDR2 reads YFSETQ. The length of the CDR3 is 13 residues. DNA for the CDR3: TGCGCCAGCAGCTGGAGTAGCAATCATCCCCAGCATTTT. It yields the protein CASSWSSNHPQHF.